This TCR beta chain originates from a study of vaccination and CD4 T cells after COVID-19. Study information: Convalescents were six males and four females, two of them Hispanic. Stimuli were overlapping spike peptide pools of SARS-CoV-2 and three common cold coronaviruses (HCoV-NL63, HCoV-OC43, HCoV-229E). Study outcomes and limitations: Convalescent patients gained a median approximately 88% of their reactive clones only post-vaccination. Post-vaccination reactive clonotypes (median 38) did not differ significantly from post-infection (approximately 20).

J was trimmed by 9 bases and V by 2 bases; bases with no gene match: 4. This CDR3 has 14 residues. Germline V gene lookup returns CDR1 ENHRY and CDR2 SYGVKD. Documented treatment: approximately 11-day PBMC culture with coronavirus spike peptide pools or control peptides (ViraFEST assay). As for this clonotype: Its target is not known.

The Oncomine TCR Beta short-read assay generated sequence data from the DNA of cultured CD4+ T cells. MiXCR, run by TCRdb on the PCR reads, gives a single entry per CDR3 protein. Among under 25,000 distinct CDR3 sequences, about 61% were seen once, and the ten largest hold 7.6%. Sequenced material: CD4+ T cells from blood, cultured in vitro. The V and J genes are TRBV10-3 and TRBJ1-6, with 7 bases fitting TRBD1. The TCR sequence derives from a human donor who had recovered from COVID-19. CDR3 sequence reads: CAISEEGASSPLHF. DNA for the CDR3: TGTGCCATCAGTGAGGAGGGGGCTAGTTCACCCCTCCACTTT.